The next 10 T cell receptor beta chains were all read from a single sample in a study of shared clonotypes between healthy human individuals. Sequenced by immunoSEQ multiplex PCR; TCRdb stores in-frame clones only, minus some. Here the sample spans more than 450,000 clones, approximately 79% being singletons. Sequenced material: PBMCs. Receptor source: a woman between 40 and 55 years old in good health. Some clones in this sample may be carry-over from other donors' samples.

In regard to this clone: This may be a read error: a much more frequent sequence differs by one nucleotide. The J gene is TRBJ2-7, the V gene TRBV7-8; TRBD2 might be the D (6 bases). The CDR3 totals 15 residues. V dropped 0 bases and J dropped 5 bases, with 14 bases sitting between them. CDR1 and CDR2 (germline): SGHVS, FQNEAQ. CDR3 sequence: CASSLALEGSHEQYF. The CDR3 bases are TGTGCCAGCAGCTTAGCGTTGGAGGGATCCCACGAGCAGTACTTC.

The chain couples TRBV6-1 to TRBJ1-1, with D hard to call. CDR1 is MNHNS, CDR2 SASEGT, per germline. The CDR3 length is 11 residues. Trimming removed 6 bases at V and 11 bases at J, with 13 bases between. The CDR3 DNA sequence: TGTGCCAGCAGCGGCAACGACGGGGCTTTCTTT. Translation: CASSGNDGAFF.

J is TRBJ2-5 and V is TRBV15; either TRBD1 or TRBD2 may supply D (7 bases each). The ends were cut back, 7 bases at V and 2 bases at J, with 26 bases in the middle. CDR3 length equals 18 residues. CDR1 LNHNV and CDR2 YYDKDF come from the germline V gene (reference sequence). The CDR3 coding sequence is TGTGCCACCACCGAGGCAGGGGGTGGGGGGGTTCGTCAAGAGACCCAGTACTTC. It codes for CATTEAGGGGVRQETQYF. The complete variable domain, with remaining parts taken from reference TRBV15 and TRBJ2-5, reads DAMVIQNPRYQVTQFGKPVTLSCSQTLNHNVMYWYQQKSSQAPKLLFHYYDKDFNNEADTPDNFQSRRPNTSFCFLDIRSPGLGDTAMYLCATTEAGGGGVRQETQYFGPGTRLLVL.

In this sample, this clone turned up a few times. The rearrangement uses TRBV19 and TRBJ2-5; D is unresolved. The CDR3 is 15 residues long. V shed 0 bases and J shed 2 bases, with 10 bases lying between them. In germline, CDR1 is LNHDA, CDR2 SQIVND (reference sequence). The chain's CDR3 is CASSIDHSYQETQYF. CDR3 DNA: TGTGCCAGTAGTATAGATCACAGCTATCAAGAGACCCAGTACTTC.

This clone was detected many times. The CDR3 nucleotides are TGTGCCAGCAGTGAATATGGGGGCTTATACGAGCAGTACTTC. It translates to CASSEYGGLYEQYF. This sequence joins TRBV2 and TRBJ2-7; D perhaps matches TRBD1 (6 bases). The CDR3 extends over 14 amino acids. Germline V CDR1 and CDR2: SNHLY, FYNNEI. V lost 2 bases to trimming and J lost 4 bases, with 12 bases between them.

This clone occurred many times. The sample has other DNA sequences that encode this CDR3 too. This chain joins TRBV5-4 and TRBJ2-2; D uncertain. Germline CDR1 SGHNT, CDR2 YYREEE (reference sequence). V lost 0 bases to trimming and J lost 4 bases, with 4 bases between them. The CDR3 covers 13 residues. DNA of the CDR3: TGTGCCAGCAGCTTGGGGGGCACCGGGGAGCTGTTTTTT. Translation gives CASSLGGTGELFF.

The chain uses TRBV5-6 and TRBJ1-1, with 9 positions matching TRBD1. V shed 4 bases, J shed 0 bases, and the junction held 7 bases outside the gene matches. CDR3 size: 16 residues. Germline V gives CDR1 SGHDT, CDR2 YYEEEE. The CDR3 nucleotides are TGTGCCAGCAGCCCGGGACAGGGAGGAATGAACACTGAAGCTTTCTTT. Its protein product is CASSPGQGGMNTEAFF.

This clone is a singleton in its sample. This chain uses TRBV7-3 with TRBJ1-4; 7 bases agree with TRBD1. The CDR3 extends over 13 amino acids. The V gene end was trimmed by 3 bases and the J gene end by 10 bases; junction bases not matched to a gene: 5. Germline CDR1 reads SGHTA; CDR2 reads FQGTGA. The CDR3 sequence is CASSLGPGGKLFF. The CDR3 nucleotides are TGTGCCAGCAGCTTGGGACCAGGGGGAAAACTGTTTTTT.

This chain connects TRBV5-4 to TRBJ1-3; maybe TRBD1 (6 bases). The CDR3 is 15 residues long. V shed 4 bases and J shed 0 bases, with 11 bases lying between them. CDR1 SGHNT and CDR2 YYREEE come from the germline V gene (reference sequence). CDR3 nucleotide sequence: TGTGCCAGCAGCCTCGACAGGAACTCTGGAAACACCATATATTTT. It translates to CASSLDRNSGNTIYF. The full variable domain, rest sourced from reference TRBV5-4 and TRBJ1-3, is ETGVTQSPTHLIKTRGQQVTLRCSSQSGHNTVSWYQQALGQGPQFIFQYYREEENGRGNFPPRFSGLQFPNYSSELNVNALELDDSALYLCASSLDRNSGNTIYFGEGSWLTVV.

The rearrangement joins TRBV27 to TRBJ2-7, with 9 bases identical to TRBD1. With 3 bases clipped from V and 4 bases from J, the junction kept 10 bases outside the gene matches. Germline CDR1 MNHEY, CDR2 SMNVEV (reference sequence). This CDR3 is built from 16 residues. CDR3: CASSFRVGDRAYEQYF. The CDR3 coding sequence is TGTGCCAGCAGTTTCAGGGTTGGGGACAGGGCGTACGAGCAGTACTTC.